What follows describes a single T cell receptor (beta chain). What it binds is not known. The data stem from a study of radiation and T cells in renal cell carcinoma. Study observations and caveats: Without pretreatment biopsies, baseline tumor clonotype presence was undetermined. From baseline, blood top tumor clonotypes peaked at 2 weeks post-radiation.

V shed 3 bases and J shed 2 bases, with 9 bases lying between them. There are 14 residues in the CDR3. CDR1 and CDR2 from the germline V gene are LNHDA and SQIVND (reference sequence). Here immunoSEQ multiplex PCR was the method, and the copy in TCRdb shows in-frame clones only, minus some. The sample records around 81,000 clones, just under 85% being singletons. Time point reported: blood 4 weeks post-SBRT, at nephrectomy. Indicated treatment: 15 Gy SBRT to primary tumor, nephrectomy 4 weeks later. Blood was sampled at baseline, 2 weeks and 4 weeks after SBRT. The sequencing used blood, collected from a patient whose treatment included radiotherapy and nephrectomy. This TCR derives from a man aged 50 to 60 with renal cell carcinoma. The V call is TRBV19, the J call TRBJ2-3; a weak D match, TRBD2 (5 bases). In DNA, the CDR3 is TGTGCCAGTAGTATTACGGGATACACAGATACGCAGTATTTT. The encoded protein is CASSITGYTDTQYF.